Here is one T cell receptor beta chain with its context. This clonotype is deemed medium-sized (0.01 to 0.1%). This receptor's antigen is unknown. Base quality data are lacking; no much larger clone is found one base away. CDR1 and CDR2, per the germline V gene, are SQVTM and ANQGSEA. V drops 1 base and J drops 4 bases, leaving 23 bases in between. The CDR3 sequence holds 18 residues, the cysteine and phenylalanine included. The retained sequence is limited to the CDR3, 54 bases, with the frame set at the first base. This record comes from a study of T cell repertoires in cytomegalovirus infection (dated by TCRdb to about 2019). A note on the overall study: The peptide stimulations were aimed at well-studied HLA-B-restricted epitopes as well as recently identified HLA-C-restricted CMV epitopes, whose presentation resists viral immunomodulation. The HLA type of each donor mattered for the analysis, because public TCR beta signatures pointed to carriage of CMV infection along with the matching HLA type.

These reads were obtained on an Illumina HiSeq 1500. Clones were called with MiXCR by TCRdb after fastp trimmed the public reads at Q25, and only in-frame beta chains were retained. Rows with one shared CDR3 protein collapse into an entry with the most common genes and DNA. For this sample the table gives 95,000 to 120,000 distinct CDR3 sequences, of which 30% to 35% were detected only once. The top ten hold more than 35% of the sample. Broader findings and caveats from the paper: Cumulative frequency of public TCR beta family members discriminated carriers of CMV infection plus the relevant HLA type in this cohort and an independent 352-donor cohort. The ex vivo response was dominated by HLA-C-restricted CMV-specific TCR beta clonotypes, and the single most frequent clonotype in two of eight donors was supplied by these HLA-C-restricted clonotypes.

Taken with the paper, the label for treatment or condition translates to: in vitro stimulation with specific CMV peptide epitopes to enrich CMV-specific T cells. Recombination joined TRBV29-1 with TRBJ2-1; perhaps TRBD2 is the D gene, with 6 bases matching. The receptor was derived from a human donor in good health (CMV status not recorded). Some clones in this sample may be carry-over from other donors' samples. The specimen comprised CD8+ T cells from cultured PBMCs, sampled from culture after CMV antigen stimulation. The DNA sequence is as follows: TGCAGCGTTGAAGGCATGACGGAGGGTTTAGGGATTTACAATGAGCAGTTCTTC. This codes for CSVEGMTEGLGIYNEQFF.